Listed below are T cell receptor beta chains from one sample, sequenced in a study of T-cell reconstitution after alpha-beta-depleted transplantation in children. TCRdb re-called the PCR reads with MiXCR, one entry per CDR3 protein. This sample yields under 850,000 distinct CDR3 sequences, of which around 14% are seen a single time; 0.79% belongs to the top ten. The material was PBMCs, obtained before TCRalphabeta/CD19-depleted stem cell transplant. The origin of the receptors is a girl aged 2-10 years with congenital amegakaryocytic thrombocytopenia, due to receive a stem cell transplant. Each CDR3 is given without its conserved first and last residue. D genes are given only for firm matches.

CDR3 length: 13; J gene: TRBJ2-3; V gene: TRBV28; D gene: .; CDR3 protein: ASTGGPGRPDTQY
CDR3 length: 10; J gene: TRBJ1-1; V gene: TRBV6-6; D gene: .; CDR3 protein: ASSPRSPFAF
CDR3 length: 14; J gene: TRBJ2-5; V gene: TRBV4-1; D gene: .; CDR3 protein: ASSQVPGLIKETQY
CDR3 length: 13; J gene: TRBJ2-5; V gene: TRBV12-3/TRBV12-4; D gene: TRBD2; CDR3 protein: ASSTLLGRGETQY
CDR3 length: 13; J gene: TRBJ2-7; V gene: TRBV7-2; D gene: .; CDR3 protein: ASSWDRDPSYEQY
CDR3 length: 13; J gene: TRBJ1-6; V gene: TRBV5-1; D gene: .; CDR3 protein: ASSTMPGQNSPLH
CDR3 length: 14; J gene: TRBJ2-1; V gene: TRBV12-5; D gene: TRBD2; CDR3 protein: ASGLEGTSGRNEQF
CDR3 length: 12; J gene: TRBJ2-7; V gene: TRBV28; D gene: TRBD2; CDR3 protein: ASSPGLAGANGY
CDR3 length: 13; J gene: TRBJ2-1; V gene: TRBV5-1; D gene: .; CDR3 protein: ASSPTSWSYNEQF
CDR3 length: 15; J gene: TRBJ2-1; V gene: TRBV4-1; D gene: .; CDR3 protein: ASSQDDSTSITPEQF
CDR3 length: 14; J gene: TRBJ2-1; V gene: TRBV15; D gene: TRBD2; CDR3 protein: ATSRGTLAGVGEQF
CDR3 length: 13; J gene: TRBJ2-7; V gene: TRBV12-3/TRBV12-4; D gene: TRBD2; CDR3 protein: ASSLAAVRTSEQY
CDR3 length: 11; J gene: TRBJ2-5; V gene: TRBV29-1; D gene: TRBD1; CDR3 protein: SVRDRGQETQY
CDR3 length: 12; J gene: TRBJ2-2; V gene: TRBV12-3/TRBV12-4; D gene: .; CDR3 protein: ASSFQGITGELF
CDR3 length: 13; J gene: TRBJ1-4; V gene: TRBV5-1; D gene: .; CDR3 protein: ASSAQERGYGKLF
CDR3 length: 12; J gene: TRBJ2-5; V gene: TRBV7-3; D gene: .; CDR3 protein: ASNLLGTQETQY
CDR3 length: 11; J gene: TRBJ2-5; V gene: TRBV7-8; D gene: .; CDR3 protein: ASSLVQKETQY
CDR3 length: 15; J gene: TRBJ2-1; V gene: TRBV6-2/TRBV6-3; D gene: TRBD2; CDR3 protein: ASSYSLFSGKYNEQF
CDR3 length: 12; J gene: TRBJ2-7; V gene: TRBV15; D gene: .; CDR3 protein: ATSSTGQTYEQY
CDR3 length: 11; J gene: TRBJ1-1; V gene: TRBV5-1; D gene: .; CDR3 protein: ASSSTDGSEAF
CDR3 length: 14; J gene: TRBJ2-1; V gene: TRBV5-1; D gene: .; CDR3 protein: TSSLAGHTGANEQF
CDR3 length: 12; J gene: TRBJ2-7; V gene: TRBV20-1; D gene: .; CDR3 protein: SAQEGPNIYEQY
CDR3 length: 11; J gene: TRBJ2-1; V gene: TRBV12-3/TRBV12-4; D gene: TRBD1; CDR3 protein: ASSLEGGLEQF
CDR3 length: 15; J gene: TRBJ2-1; V gene: TRBV3-1; D gene: .; CDR3 protein: ASSQVPGMGVANEQF
CDR3 length: 10; J gene: TRBJ1-1; V gene: TRBV5-1; D gene: .; CDR3 protein: ASSLDLSEAF
CDR3 length: 16; J gene: TRBJ2-1; V gene: TRBV12-3/TRBV12-4; D gene: TRBD2; CDR3 protein: ASSPPGLAGHTYNEQF
CDR3 length: 11; J gene: TRBJ2-7; V gene: TRBV14; D gene: .; CDR3 protein: ASSQDRKGLQY
CDR3 length: 12; J gene: TRBJ2-7; V gene: TRBV20-1; D gene: .; CDR3 protein: SARDPGPTYEQY
CDR3 length: 11; J gene: TRBJ2-3; V gene: TRBV20-1; D gene: TRBD1; CDR3 protein: SARTGGIDTQY
CDR3 length: 15; J gene: TRBJ2-2; V gene: TRBV15; D gene: TRBD2; CDR3 protein: ATSIGLAGGLSGELF
CDR3 length: 11; J gene: TRBJ2-7; V gene: TRBV7-2; D gene: .; CDR3 protein: ASSLFTATEQY
CDR3 length: 11; J gene: TRBJ1-2; V gene: TRBV18; D gene: .; CDR3 protein: ASSPAARDGYT
CDR3 length: 12; J gene: TRBJ2-1; V gene: TRBV29-1; D gene: .; CDR3 protein: SVEIAAINDEQF
CDR3 length: 13; J gene: TRBJ2-1; V gene: TRBV28; D gene: .; CDR3 protein: ASSLGGSDWNEQF
CDR3 length: 14; J gene: TRBJ2-7; V gene: TRBV20-1; D gene: .; CDR3 protein: SASTAELRFPYEQY
CDR3 length: 14; J gene: TRBJ2-3; V gene: TRBV18; D gene: TRBD2; CDR3 protein: ASSPVAGGSTDTQY
CDR3 length: 14; J gene: TRBJ2-1; V gene: TRBV14; D gene: .; CDR3 protein: ASSPENTDSYNEQF
CDR3 length: 13; J gene: TRBJ2-4; V gene: TRBV5-1; D gene: TRBD1; CDR3 protein: ASSLEGRGFDIQY
CDR3 length: 13; J gene: TRBJ2-2; V gene: TRBV7-6; D gene: TRBD2; CDR3 protein: ASSESPSGSGELF
CDR3 length: 11; J gene: TRBJ2-7; V gene: TRBV6-1; D gene: .; CDR3 protein: ASRDDRTYEQY
CDR3 length: 12; J gene: TRBJ1-1; V gene: TRBV7-9; D gene: .; CDR3 protein: ASSLSGLDTEAF
CDR3 length: 15; J gene: TRBJ2-1; V gene: TRBV12-3/TRBV12-4; D gene: TRBD2; CDR3 protein: ASSLALRGSGNDEQF
CDR3 length: 14; J gene: TRBJ2-1; V gene: TRBV7-6; D gene: TRBD2; CDR3 protein: ASSLLSGVDYNEQF
CDR3 length: 14; J gene: TRBJ2-1; V gene: TRBV28; D gene: .; CDR3 protein: ASSLWPVFEGGEQF
CDR3 length: 13; J gene: TRBJ2-1; V gene: TRBV20-1; D gene: TRBD2; CDR3 protein: SARLAGGLFNEQF
CDR3 length: 14; J gene: TRBJ2-1; V gene: TRBV5-1; D gene: .; CDR3 protein: ASSSADNSSYNEQF
CDR3 length: 10; J gene: TRBJ2-2; V gene: TRBV5-6; D gene: .; CDR3 protein: ASSFGSGELF
CDR3 length: 13; J gene: TRBJ2-1; V gene: TRBV7-3; D gene: .; CDR3 protein: ASSSRRSPYNEQF
CDR3 length: 12; J gene: TRBJ2-3; V gene: TRBV20-1; D gene: TRBD2; CDR3 protein: SVVMAGVQDTQY
CDR3 length: 10; J gene: TRBJ2-7; V gene: TRBV12-3/TRBV12-4; D gene: .; CDR3 protein: ASRSTGQKEY
CDR3 length: 17; J gene: TRBJ2-1; V gene: TRBV3-1; D gene: TRBD2; CDR3 protein: ASSQEPAGGLIPYNEQF
CDR3 length: 14; J gene: TRBJ2-3; V gene: TRBV5-1; D gene: .; CDR3 protein: ASSTLGSPLTDTQY